This TCR beta chain was retrieved from a study of blood T cell repertoires in COVID-19. Study details: Some COVID-19 samples were acute and others convalescent; all came from the United States, Italy and Spain. Sources were T cells, B-cell-depleted T cells, or PBMCs; the material itself was cDNA or gDNA.

The CDR3 spans 14 residues. The germline gives CDR1 SGHRS, CDR2 YFSETQ. The V and J ends lost 4 bases and 10 bases, in that order; junction bases with no gene match: 8. As handled by the study authors: Amplifying reference gene primers gave estimates of nucleated cell counts. The table came from immunoSEQ multiplex PCR; TCRdb's copy has only in-frame clones and leaves some out. Clone size and the V and J calls come from that table; the DNA yielded D and trimming. The table includes about 230,000 clones, roughly 84% detected once. The clonotype comes from a man in his forties or fifties who had recovered from COVID-19. This chain uses TRBV5-1 with TRBJ2-1; 10 bases align to TRBD1. Sequenced sample: peripheral blood. The CDR3 region has the DNA TGCGCCAGCAGCCCTTCCGGGACAGGGGACGAGCAGTTCTTC. This codes for CASSPSGTGDEQFF.